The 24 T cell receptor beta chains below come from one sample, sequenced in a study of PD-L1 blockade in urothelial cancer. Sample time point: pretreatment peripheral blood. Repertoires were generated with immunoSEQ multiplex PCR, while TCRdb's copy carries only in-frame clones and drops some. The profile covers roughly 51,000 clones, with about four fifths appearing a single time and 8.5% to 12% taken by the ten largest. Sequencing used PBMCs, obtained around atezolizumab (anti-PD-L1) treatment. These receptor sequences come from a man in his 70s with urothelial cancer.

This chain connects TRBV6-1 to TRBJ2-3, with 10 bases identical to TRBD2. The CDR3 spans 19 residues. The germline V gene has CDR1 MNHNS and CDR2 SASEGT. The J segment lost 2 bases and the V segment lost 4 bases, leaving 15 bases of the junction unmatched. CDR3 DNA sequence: TGTGCCAGCAGTGGACCTCTGGGCCGACTAGCGGGCCTCACAGATACGCAGTATTTT. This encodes CASSGPLGRLAGLTDTQYF.

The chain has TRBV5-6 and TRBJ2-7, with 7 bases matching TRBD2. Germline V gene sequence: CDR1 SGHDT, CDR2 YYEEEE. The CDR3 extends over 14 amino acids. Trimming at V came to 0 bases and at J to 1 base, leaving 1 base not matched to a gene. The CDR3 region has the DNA TGTGCCAGCAGCTTGGGACTAGCATCCTACGAGCAGTACTTC. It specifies CASSLGLASYEQYF.

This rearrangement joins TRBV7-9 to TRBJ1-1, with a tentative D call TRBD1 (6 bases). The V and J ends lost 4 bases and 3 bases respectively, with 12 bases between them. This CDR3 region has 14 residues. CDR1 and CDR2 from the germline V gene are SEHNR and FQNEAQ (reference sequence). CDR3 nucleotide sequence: TGTGCCAGCAGCTCACAGGACAGCCACACTGAAGCTTTCTTT. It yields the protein CASSSQDSHTEAFF.

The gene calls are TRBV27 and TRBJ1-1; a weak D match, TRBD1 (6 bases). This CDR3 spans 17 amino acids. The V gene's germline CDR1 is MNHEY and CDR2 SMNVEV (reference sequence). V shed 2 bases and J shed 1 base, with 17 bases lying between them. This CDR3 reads CASSLNVAGASNTEAFF. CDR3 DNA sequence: TGTGCCAGCAGTTTAAACGTGGCAGGGGCGTCGAACACTGAAGCTTTCTTT.

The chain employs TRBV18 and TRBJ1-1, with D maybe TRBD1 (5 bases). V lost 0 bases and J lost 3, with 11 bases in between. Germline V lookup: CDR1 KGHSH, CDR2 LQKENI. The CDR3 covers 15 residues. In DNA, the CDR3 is TGTGCCAGCTCACCACCTCTCGGGGGGGACACTGAAGCTTTCTTT. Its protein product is CASSPPLGGDTEAFF.

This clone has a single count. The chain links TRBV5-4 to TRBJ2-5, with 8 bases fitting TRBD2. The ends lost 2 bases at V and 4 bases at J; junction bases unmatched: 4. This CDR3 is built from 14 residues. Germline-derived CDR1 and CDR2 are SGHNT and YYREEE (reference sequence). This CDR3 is CASSLAGVAETQYF. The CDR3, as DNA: TGTGCCAGCAGCTTAGCGGGAGTGGCAGAGACCCAGTACTTC.

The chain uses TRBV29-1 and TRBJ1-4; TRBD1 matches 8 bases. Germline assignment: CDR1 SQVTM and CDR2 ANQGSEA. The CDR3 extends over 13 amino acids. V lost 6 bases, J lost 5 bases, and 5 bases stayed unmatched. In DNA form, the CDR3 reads TGCAGCGTCCCAGGACAGGGCAATGAAAAACTGTTTTTT. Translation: CSVPGQGNEKLFF. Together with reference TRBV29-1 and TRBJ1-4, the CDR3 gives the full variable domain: SAVISQKPSRDICQRGTSLTIQCQVDSQVTMMFWYRQQPGQSLTLIATANQGSEATYESGFVIDKFPISRPNLTFSTLTVSNMSPEDSSIYLCSVPGQGNEKLFFGSGTQLSVL.

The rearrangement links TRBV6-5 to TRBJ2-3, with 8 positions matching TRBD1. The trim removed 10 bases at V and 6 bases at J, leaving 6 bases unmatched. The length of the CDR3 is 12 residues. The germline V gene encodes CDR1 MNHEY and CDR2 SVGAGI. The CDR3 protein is CAIGDRRDTQYF. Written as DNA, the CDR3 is TGTGCCATCGGGGACAGGCGGGATACGCAGTATTTT.

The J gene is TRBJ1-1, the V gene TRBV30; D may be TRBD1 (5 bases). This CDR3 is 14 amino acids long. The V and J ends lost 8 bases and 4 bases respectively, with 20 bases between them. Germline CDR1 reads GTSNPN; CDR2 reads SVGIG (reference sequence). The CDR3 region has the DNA TGTGCCGGCCGGGCCCCCCTCGGGGGCACTGAAGCTTTCTTT. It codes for CAGRAPLGGTEAFF. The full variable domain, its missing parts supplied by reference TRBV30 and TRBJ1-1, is SQTIHQWPATLVQPVGSPLSLECTVEGTSNPNLYWYRQAAGRGLQLLFYSVGIGQISSEVPQNLSASRPQDRQFILSSKKLLLSDSGFYLCAGRAPLGGTEAFFGQGTRLTVV.

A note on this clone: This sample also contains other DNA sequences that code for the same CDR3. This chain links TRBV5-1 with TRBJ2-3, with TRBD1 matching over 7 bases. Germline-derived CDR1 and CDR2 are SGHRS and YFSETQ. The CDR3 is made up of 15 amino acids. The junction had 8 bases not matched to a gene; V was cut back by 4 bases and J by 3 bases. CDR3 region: CASSLTGLETDTQYF. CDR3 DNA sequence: TGCGCCAGCAGCCTGACAGGGTTAGAGACAGATACGCAGTATTTT.

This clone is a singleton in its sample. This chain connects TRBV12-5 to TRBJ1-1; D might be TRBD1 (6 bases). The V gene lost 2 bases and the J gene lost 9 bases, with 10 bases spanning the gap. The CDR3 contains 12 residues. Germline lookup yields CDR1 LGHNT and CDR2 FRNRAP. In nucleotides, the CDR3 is TGTGCTAGTGGTTTGTCACAGGGTCAAGCTTTCTTT. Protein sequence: CASGLSQGQAFF. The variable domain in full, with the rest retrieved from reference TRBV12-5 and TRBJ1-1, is DARVTQTPRHKVTEMGQEVTMRCQPILGHNTVFWYRQTMMQGLELLAYFRNRAPLDDSGMPKDRFSAEMPDATLATLKIQPSEPRDSAVYFCASGLSQGQAFFGQGTRLTVV.

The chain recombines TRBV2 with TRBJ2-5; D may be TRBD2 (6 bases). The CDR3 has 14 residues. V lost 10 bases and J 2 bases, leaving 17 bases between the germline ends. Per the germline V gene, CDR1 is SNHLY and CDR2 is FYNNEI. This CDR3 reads CATQRASVQETQYF. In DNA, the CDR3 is TGTGCCACCCAAAGGGCTAGCGTACAAGAGACCCAGTACTTC.

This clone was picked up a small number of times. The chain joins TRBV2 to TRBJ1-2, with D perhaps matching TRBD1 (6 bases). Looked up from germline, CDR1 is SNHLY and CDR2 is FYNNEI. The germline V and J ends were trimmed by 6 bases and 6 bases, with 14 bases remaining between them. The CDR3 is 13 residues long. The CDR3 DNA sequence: TGTGCCAGCAGGGTCGACAGGCTCGATGGCTACACCTTC. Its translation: CASRVDRLDGYTF.

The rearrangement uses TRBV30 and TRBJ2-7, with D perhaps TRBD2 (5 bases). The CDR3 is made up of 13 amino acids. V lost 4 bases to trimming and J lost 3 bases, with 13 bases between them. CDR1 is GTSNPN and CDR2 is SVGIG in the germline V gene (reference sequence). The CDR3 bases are TGTGCCTGGACCCGGGGTAGGAACTACGAGCAGTACTTC. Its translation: CAWTRGRNYEQYF. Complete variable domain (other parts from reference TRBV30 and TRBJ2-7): SQTIHQWPATLVQPVGSPLSLECTVEGTSNPNLYWYRQAAGRGLQLLFYSVGIGQISSEVPQNLSASRPQDRQFILSSKKLLLSDSGFYLCAWTRGRNYEQYFGPGTRLTVT.

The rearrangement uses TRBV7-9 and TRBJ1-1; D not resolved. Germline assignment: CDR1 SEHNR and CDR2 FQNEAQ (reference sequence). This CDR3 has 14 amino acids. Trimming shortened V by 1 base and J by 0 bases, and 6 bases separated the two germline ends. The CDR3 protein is CASSLERMNTEAFF. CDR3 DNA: TGTGCCAGCAGCTTAGAGCGGATGAACACTGAAGCTTTCTTT.

CDR3 in DNA: TGTGCCAGCCACTTGAGCCTGACAGGGGGCCTGGAGACCCAGTACTTC. Protein sequence: CASHLSLTGGLETQYF. The chain links TRBV2 to TRBJ2-5; TRBD1 matches at 10 bases. Germline-derived CDR1 and CDR2 are SNHLY and FYNNEI. This CDR3 has 16 residues. J was trimmed by 5 bases and V by 8 bases; bases with no gene match: 14.

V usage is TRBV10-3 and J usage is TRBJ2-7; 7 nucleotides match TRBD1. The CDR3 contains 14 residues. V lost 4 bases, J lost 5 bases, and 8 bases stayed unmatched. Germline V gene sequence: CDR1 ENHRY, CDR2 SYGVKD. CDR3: CAISGGDSLDEQYF. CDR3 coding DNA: TGTGCCATCAGTGGAGGGGACAGTCTAGACGAGCAGTACTTC.

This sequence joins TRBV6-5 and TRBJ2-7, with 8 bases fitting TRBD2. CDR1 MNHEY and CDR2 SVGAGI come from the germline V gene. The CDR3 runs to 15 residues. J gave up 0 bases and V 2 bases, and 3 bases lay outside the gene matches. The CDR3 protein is CASSYGGTSSYEQYF. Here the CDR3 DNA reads TGTGCCAGCAGTTACGGAGGGACTAGCTCCTACGAGCAGTACTTC.

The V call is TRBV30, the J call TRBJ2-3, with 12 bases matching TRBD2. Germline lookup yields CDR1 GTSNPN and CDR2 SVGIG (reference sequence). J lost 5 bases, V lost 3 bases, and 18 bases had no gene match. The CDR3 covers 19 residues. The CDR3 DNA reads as TGTGCCTGGAGGAGACTAGCGGGAGCCCCGTCAGGGGCGAGAGATACGCAGTATTTT. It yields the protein CAWRRLAGAPSGARDTQYF.

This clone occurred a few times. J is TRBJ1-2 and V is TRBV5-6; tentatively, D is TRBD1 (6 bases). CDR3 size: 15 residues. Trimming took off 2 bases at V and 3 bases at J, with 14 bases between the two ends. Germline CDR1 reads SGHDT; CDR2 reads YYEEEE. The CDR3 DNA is TGTGCCAGCAGCTTATTGAACAGGGCTGACTATGGCTACACCTTC. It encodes CASSLLNRADYGYTF.

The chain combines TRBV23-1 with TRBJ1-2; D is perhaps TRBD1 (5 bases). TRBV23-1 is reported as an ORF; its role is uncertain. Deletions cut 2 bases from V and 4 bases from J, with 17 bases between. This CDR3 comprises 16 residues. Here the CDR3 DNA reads TGCGCCAGCAGTCAAAGGCCCAATAGGGGCGGCTATGGCTACACCTTC. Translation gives CASSQRPNRGGYGYTF.

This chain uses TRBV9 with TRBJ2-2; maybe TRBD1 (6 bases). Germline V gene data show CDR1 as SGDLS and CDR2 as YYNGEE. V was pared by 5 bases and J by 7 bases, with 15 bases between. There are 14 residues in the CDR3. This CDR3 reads CASRSEPGDGELFF. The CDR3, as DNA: TGTGCCAGCAGGAGCGAACCAGGGGACGGGGAGCTGTTTTTT. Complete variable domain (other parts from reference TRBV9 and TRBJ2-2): DSGVTQTPKHLITATGQRVTLRCSPRSGDLSVYWYQQSLDQGLQFLIQYYNGEERAKGNILERFSAQQFPDLHSELNLSSLELGDSALYFCASRSEPGDGELFFGEGSRLTVL.

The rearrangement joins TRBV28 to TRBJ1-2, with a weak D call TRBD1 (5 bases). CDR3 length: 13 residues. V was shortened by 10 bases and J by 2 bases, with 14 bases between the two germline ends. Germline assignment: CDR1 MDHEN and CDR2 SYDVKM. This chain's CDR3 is CATPLAGNYGYTF. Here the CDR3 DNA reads TGTGCCACCCCGTTGGCAGGGAACTATGGCTACACCTTC.

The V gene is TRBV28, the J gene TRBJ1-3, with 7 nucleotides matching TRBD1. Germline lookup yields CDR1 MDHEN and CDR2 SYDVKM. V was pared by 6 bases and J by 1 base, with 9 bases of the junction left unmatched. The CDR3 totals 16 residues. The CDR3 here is CASSRGQALSGNTIYF. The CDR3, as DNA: TGTGCCAGCAGCCGAGGACAGGCCCTTTCTGGAAACACCATATATTTT.